This T cell receptor beta chain stems from a study of T cell responses to AZD1222 COVID-19 vaccine. Study in general: Pooled together were second doses at about 4 or about 12 weeks.

J was trimmed by 4 bases and V by 6 bases; bases with no gene match: 5. The CDR3 contains 15 residues. Per the germline V gene, CDR1 is MDHEN and CDR2 is SYDVKM. TCRdb keeps only in-frame clones here, not all; method: immunoSEQ multiplex PCR. The table lists approximately 130,000 clones, under 95% of them singletons. The sample here was peripheral blood, taken on day 0 of AZD1222 vaccination. The sequence was obtained from an adult in good health. V and J are TRBV28 and TRBJ2-1; 11 bases match TRBD2. CDR3 protein: CASSSTSGVYNEQFF. In DNA, the CDR3 is TGTGCCAGCAGCTCGACTAGCGGGGTTTACAATGAGCAGTTCTTC.